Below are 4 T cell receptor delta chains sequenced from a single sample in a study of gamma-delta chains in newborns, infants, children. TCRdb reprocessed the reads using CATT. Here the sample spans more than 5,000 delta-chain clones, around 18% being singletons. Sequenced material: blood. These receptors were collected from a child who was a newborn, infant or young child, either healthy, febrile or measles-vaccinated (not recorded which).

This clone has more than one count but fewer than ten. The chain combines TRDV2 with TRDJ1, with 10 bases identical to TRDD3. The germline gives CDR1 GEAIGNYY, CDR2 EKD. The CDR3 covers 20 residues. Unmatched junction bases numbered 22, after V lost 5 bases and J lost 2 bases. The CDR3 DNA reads TGTGCCTGTGGCACTCTCTACGGACGGGGGATACGGCGAGGGACCGATAAACTCATCTTT. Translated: CACGTLYGRGIRRGTDKLIF.

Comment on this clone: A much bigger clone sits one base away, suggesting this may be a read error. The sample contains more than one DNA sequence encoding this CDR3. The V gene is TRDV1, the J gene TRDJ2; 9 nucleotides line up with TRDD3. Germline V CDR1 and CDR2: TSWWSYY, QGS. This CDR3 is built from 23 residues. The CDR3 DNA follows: TGTGCTCTTGGGGAACGTCCCTACTCTTACTGGGGGACTCCCTCAGCTTTGACGGCACAACTCTTCTTT. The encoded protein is CALGERPYSYWGTPSALTAQLFF.

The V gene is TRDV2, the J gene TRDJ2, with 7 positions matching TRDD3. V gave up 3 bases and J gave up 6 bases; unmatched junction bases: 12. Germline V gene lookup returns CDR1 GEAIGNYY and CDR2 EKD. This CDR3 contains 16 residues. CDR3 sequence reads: CACDPMGDPFAAQLFF. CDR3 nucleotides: TGTGCCTGTGACCCGATGGGGGACCCCTTTGCAGCACAACTCTTCTTT.

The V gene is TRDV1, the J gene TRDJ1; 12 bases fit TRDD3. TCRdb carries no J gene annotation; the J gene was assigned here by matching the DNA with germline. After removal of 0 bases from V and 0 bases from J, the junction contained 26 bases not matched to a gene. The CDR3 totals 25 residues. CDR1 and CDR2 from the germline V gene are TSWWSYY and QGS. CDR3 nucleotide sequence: TGTGCTCTTGGGGAACTATGGATAAGAGGGGGGTGTACTGGGGGATACTTACGGCACACCGATAAACTCATCTTT. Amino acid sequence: CALGELWIRGGCTGGYLRHTDKLIF.